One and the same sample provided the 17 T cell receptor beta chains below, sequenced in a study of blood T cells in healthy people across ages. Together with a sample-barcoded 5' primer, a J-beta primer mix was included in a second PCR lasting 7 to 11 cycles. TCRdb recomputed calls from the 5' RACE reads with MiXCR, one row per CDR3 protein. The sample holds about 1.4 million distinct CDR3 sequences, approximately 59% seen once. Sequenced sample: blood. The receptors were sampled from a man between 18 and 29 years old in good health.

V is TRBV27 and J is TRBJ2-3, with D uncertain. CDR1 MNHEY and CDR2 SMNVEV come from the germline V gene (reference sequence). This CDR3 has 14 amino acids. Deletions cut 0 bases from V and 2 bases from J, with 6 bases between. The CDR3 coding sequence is TGTGCCAGCAGTTTATCGGAGTTCACAGATACGCAGTATTTT. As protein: CASSLSEFTDTQYF.

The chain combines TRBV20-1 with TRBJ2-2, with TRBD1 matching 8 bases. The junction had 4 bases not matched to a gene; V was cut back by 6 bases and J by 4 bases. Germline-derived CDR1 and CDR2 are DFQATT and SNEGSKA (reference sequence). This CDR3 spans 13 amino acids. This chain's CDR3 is CSARTGSTGELFF. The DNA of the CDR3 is TGCAGTGCCAGGACAGGGTCCACCGGGGAGCTGTTTTTT.

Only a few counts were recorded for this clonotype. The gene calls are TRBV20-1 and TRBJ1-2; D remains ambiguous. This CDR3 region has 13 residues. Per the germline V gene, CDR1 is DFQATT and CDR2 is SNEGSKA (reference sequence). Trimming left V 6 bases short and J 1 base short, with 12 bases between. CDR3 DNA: TGCAGTGCCCCCCACCCGGTTAACTATGGCTACACCTTC. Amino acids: CSAPHPVNYGYTF.

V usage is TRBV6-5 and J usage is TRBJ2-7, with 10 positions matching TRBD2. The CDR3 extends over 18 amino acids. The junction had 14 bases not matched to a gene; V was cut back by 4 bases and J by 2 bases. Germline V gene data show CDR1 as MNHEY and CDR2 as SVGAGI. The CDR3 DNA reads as TGTGCCAGCAGTTCCCCGACCGGGACTAGCGACGGGACCTACGAGCAGTACTTC. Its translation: CASSSPTGTSDGTYEQYF.

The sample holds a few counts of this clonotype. CDR3: CASSQVGTVYGYTF. The CDR3 nucleotides read TGTGCCAGCAGCCAAGTCGGGACAGTCTATGGCTACACCTTC. The V gene is TRBV14, the J gene TRBJ1-2; 7 positions agree with TRBD1. Germline lookup yields CDR1 SGHDN and CDR2 FVKESK. This CDR3 comprises 14 residues. J gave up 4 bases and V 1 base, and 3 bases lay outside the gene matches.

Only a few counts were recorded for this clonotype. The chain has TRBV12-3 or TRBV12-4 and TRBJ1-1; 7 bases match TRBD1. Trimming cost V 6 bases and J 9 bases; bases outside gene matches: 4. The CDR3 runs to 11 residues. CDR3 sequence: CASSRQGKAFF. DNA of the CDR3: TGTGCCAGCAGCAGACAGGGAAAAGCTTTCTTT.

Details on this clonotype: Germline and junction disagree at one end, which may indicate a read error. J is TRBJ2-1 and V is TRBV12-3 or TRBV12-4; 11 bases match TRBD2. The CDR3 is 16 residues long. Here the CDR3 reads CASTPTSGMGENGQFF. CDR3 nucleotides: TGTGCCAGCACTCCGACTAGCGGGATGGGCGAAAATGGGCAGTTCTTC.

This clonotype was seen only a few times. The CDR3 is CASMVTGDHGEQYF. CDR3 nucleotide sequence: TGCGCCAGCATGGTGACAGGGGATCATGGAGAGCAGTACTTC. The chain combines TRBV5-1 with TRBJ2-7, with TRBD1 matching over 8 bases. Germline CDR1 and CDR2: SGHRS and YFSETQ. V lost 6 bases and J lost 7; bases outside the gene matches: 12. The CDR3 has 14 residues.

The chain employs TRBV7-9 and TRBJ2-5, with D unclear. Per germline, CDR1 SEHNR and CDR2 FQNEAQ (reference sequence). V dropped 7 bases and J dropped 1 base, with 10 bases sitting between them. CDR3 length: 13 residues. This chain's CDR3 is CASNGPPQETQYF. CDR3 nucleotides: TGTGCCAGCAATGGGCCACCCCAAGAGACCCAGTACTTC.

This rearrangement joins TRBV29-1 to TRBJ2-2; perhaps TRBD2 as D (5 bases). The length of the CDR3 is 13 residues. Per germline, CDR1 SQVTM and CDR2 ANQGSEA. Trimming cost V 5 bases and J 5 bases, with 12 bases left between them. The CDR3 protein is CSVSTLATGELFF. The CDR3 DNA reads TGCAGCGTTTCTACGCTAGCTACCGGGGAGCTGTTTTTT.

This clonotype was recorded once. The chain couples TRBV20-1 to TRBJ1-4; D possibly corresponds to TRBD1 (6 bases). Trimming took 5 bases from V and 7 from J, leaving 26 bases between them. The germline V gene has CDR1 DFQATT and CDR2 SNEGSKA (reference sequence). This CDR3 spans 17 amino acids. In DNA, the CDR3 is TGCAGTGCTCCACTTCCACTGTACAGGGCACCGACTGAAAAACTGTTTTTT. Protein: CSAPLPLYRAPTEKLFF.

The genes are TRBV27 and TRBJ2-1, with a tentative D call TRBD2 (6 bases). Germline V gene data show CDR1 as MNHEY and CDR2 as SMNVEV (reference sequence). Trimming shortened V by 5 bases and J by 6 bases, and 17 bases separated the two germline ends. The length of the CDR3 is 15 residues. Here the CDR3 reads CASSQAGFGPNEQFF. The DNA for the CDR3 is TGTGCCAGCAGTCAAGCGGGTTTTGGTCCCAATGAGCAGTTCTTC.

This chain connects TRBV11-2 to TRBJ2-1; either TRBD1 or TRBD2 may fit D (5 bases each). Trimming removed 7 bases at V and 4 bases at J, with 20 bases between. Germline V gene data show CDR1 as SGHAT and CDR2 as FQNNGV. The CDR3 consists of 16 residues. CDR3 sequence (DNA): TGTGCCAGCACCACCACCAGAGGGGTCTTATACAATGAGCAGTTCTTC. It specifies CASTTTRGVLYNEQFF.

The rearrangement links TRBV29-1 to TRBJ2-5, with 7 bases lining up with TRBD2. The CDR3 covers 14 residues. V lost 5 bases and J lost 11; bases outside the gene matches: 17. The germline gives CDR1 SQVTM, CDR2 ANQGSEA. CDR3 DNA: TGCAGCGTTAGGACTAGTTTAGAATACAATGAGCAGTACTTC. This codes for CSVRTSLEYNEQYF.

The CDR3 nucleotides read TGTGCCAGCTGGGCACCTCCCTGGGCAGATACGCAGTATTTT. Translation gives CASWAPPWADTQYF. The chain joins TRBV27 to TRBJ2-3; D is unclear. Per the germline V gene, CDR1 is MNHEY and CDR2 is SMNVEV (reference sequence). This CDR3 comprises 14 residues. The V and J ends lost 8 bases and 4 bases respectively, with 16 bases between them.

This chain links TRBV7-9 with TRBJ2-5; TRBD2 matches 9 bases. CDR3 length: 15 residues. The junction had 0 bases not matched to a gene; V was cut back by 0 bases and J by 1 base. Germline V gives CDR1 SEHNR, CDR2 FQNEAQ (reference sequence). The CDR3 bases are TGTGCCAGCAGCTTAGCTAGCGGGGGCCAAGAGACCCAGTACTTC. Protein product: CASSLASGGQETQYF.

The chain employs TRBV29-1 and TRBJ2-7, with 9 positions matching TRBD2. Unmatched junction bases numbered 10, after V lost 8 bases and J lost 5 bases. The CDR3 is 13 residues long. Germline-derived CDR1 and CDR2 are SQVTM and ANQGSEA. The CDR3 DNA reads TGCAGCAGCGTTCCCGGGACTAGCAACGAGCAGTACTTC. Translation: CSSVPGTSNEQYF.